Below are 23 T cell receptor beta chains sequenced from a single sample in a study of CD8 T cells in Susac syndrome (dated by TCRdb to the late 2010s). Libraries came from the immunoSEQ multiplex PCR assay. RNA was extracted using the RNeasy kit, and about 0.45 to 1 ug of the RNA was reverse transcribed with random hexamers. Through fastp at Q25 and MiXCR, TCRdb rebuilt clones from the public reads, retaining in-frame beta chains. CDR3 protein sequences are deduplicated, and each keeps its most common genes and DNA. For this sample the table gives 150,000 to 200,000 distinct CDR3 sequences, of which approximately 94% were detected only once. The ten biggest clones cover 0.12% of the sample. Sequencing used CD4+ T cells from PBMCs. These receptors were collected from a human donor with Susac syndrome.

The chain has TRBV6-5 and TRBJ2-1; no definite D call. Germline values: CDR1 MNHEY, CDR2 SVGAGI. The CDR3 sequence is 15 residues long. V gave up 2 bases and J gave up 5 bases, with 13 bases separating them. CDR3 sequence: CASSYAAGSDNEQFF. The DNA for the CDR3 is TGTGCCAGCAGTTACGCGGCTGGGTCCGACAATGAGCAGTTCTTC.

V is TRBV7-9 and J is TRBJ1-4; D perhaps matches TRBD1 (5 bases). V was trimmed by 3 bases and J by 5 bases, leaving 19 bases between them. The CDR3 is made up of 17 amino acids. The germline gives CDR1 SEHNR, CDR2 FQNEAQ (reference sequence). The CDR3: CASSLQGSLARNEKLFF. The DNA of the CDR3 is TGTGCCAGCAGCTTGCAGGGATCACTAGCAAGGAATGAAAAACTGTTTTTT.

The CDR3 loop is CASSLREAGANVLTF. The CDR3 region has the DNA TGTGCCAGCAGCTTACGGGAGGCTGGGGCCAACGTCCTGACTTTC. The chain is built from TRBV7-2 and TRBJ2-6; TRBD2 matches at 7 bases. Germline V lookup: CDR1 SGHTA, CDR2 FQGNSA. V shed 2 bases and J 2 bases; nucleotides not matched to a gene: 0. This CDR3 spans 15 amino acids.

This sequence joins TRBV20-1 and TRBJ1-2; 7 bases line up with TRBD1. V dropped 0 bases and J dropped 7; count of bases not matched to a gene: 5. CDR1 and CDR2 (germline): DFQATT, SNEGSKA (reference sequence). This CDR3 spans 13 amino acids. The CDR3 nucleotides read TGCAGTGCTAGAGATCGACAGGGCTTTGGCTACACCTTC. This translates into CSARDRQGFGYTF.

The CDR3 spells CSAKGNEQFF. The CDR3 DNA sequence: TGCAGTGCTAAGGGCAATGAGCAGTTCTTC. V usage is TRBV20-1 and J usage is TRBJ2-1; D is undetermined. The V and J ends lost 4 bases and 6 bases respectively, with 4 bases between them. Germline CDR1 is DFQATT and CDR2 is SNEGSKA (reference sequence). The CDR3 extends over 10 amino acids.

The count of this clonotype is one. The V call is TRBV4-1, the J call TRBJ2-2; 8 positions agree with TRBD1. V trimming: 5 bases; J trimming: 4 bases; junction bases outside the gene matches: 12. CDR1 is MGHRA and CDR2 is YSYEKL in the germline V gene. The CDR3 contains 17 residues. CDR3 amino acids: CASSGQGTGGPTGELFF. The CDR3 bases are TGCGCCAGCAGCGGACAAGGTACAGGGGGGCCCACCGGGGAGCTGTTTTTT.

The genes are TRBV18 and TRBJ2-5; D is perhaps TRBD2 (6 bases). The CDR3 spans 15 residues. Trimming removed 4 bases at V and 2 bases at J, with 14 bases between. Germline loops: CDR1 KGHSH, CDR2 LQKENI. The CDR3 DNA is TGTGCCAGCTCACTCGGTCTGGGAGGACAAGAGACCCAGTACTTC. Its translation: CASSLGLGGQETQYF.

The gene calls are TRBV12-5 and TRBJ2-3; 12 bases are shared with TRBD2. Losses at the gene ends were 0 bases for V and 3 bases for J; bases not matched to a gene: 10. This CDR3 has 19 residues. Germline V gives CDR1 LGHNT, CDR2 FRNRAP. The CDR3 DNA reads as TGTGCTAGTGGTTTGGTCCTAGCGGGGGGGCCGGGGGGTACAGATACGCAGTATTTT. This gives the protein CASGLVLAGGPGGTDTQYF.

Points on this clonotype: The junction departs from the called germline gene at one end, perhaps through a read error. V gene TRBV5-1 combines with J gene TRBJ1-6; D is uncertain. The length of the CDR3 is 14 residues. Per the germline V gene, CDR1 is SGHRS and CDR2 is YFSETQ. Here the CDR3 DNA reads TGCGCCAGCAGCTTCGGTTCCTCTAATTCACCCCTCCACTTT. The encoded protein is CASSFGSSNSPLHF.

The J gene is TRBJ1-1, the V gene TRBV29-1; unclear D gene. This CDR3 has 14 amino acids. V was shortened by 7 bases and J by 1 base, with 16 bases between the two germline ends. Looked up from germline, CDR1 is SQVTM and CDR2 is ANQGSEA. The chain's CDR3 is CSAERAAWNTEAFF. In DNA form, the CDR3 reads TGCAGCGCGGAGAGGGCGGCGTGGAACACTGAAGCTTTCTTT. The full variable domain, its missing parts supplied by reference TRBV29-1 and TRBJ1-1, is SAVISQKPSRDICQRGTSLTIQCQVDSQVTMMFWYRQQPGQSLTLIATANQGSEATYESGFVIDKFPISRPNLTFSTLTVSNMSPEDSSIYLCSAERAAWNTEAFFGQGTRLTVV.

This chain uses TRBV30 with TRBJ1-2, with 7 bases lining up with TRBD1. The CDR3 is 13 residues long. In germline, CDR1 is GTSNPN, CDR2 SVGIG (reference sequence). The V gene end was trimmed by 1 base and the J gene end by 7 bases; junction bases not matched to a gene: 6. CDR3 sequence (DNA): TGTGCCTGGAGTGCTGGACAGGTTGGTGGCTACACCTTC. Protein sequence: CAWSAGQVGGYTF.

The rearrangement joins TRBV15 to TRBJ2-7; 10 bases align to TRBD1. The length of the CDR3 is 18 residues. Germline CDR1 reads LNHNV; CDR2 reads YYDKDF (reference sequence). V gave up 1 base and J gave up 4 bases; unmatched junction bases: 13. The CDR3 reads CATSRAALSGQGFYEQYF. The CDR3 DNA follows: TGTGCCACCAGCAGAGCCGCACTCTCGGGACAGGGGTTTTACGAGCAGTACTTC.

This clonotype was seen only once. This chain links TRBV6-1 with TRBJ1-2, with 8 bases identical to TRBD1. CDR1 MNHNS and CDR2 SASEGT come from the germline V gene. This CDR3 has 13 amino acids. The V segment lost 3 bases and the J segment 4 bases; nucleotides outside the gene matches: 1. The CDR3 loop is CASSDGQGYGYTF. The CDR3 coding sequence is TGTGCCAGCAGTGATGGACAGGGCTATGGCTACACCTTC.

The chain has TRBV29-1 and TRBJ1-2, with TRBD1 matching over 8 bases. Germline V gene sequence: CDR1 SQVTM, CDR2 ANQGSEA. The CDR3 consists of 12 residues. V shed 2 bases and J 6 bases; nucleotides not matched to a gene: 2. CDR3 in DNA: TGCAGCGTTGAAAGGACAGGGAATGGCTACACCTTC. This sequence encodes CSVERTGNGYTF.

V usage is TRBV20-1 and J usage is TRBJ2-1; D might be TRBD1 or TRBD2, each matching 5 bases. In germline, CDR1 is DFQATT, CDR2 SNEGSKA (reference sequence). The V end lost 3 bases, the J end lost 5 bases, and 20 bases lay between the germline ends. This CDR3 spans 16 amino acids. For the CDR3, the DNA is TGCAGTGCTAGTCGACAGCCCGAACGGGGAGACAATGAGCAGTTCTTC. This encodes CSASRQPERGDNEQFF.

CDR3 amino acids: CASSSQTSGGADTQYF. The CDR3 nucleotides read TGCGCCAGCAGCTCACAGACTAGCGGGGGGGCAGATACGCAGTATTTT. The V gene is TRBV5-1, the J gene TRBJ2-3; 14 positions match TRBD2. The ends lost 3 bases at V and 4 bases at J; junction bases unmatched: 4. The CDR3 spans 16 residues. Germline CDR1 and CDR2: SGHRS and YFSETQ.

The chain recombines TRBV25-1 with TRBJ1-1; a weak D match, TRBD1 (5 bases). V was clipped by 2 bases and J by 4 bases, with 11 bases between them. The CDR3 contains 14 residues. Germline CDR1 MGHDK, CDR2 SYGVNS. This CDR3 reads CASSEQGRITEAFF. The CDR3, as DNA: TGTGCCAGCAGTGAACAGGGTAGAATCACTGAAGCTTTCTTT.

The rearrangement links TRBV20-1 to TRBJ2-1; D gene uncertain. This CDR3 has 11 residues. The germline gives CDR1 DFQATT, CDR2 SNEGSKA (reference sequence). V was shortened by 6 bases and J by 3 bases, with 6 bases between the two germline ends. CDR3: CSAAGYNEQFF. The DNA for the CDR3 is TGCAGTGCGGCCGGCTACAATGAGCAGTTCTTC.

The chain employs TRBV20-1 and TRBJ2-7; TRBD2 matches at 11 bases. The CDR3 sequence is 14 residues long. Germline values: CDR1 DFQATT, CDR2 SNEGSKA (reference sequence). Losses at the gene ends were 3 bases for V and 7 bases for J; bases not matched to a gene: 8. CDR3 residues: CSASVTSGAGEQYF. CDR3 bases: TGCAGTGCTAGTGTGACTAGCGGGGCGGGGGAGCAGTACTTC.

This chain's CDR3 is CASSEGTGGNNEQFF. The DNA for the CDR3 is TGCGCCAGCAGCGAGGGGACAGGGGGCAACAATGAGCAGTTCTTC. The chain combines TRBV5-1 with TRBJ2-1; 12 nucleotides match TRBD1. The CDR3 extends over 15 amino acids. CDR1 is SGHRS and CDR2 is YFSETQ in the germline V gene. Germline trimming cut 4 bases from V and 5 bases from J; bases unmatched to any gene: 4. Drawing the rest from reference TRBV5-1 and TRBJ2-1, the complete variable domain is KAGVTQTPRYLIKTRGQQVTLSCSPISGHRSVSWYQQTPGQGLQFLFEYFSETQRNKGNFPGRFSGRQFSNSRSEMNVSTLELGDSALYLCASSEGTGGNNEQFFGPGTRLTVL.

The chain's CDR3 is CSARDLRGAGDTQYF. The CDR3 coding sequence is TGCAGTGCTAGAGATCTTCGGGGGGCAGGGGATACGCAGTATTTT. V usage is TRBV20-1 and J usage is TRBJ2-3; maybe TRBD2 (7 bases). V dropped 0 bases and J dropped 6 bases, with 16 bases sitting between them. The germline CDR1 and CDR2 sequences are DFQATT and SNEGSKA (reference sequence). The CDR3 totals 15 residues.

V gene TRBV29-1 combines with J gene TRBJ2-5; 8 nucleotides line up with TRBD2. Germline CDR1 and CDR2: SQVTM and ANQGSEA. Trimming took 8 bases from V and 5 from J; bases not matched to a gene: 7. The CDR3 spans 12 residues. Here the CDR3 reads CSPQTSAETQYF. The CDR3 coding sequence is TGCAGCCCGCAGACTAGCGCTGAGACCCAGTACTTC.

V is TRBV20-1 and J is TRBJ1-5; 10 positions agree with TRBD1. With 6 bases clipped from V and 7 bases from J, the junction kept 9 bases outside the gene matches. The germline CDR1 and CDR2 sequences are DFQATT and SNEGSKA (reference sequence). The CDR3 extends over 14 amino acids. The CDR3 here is CSAQKDRGDQPQHF. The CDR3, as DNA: TGCAGTGCCCAGAAGGACAGGGGGGACCAGCCCCAGCATTTT.